These T cell receptor beta chains were read from a single sample in a study of follicular helper T cells after annual influenza vaccination. Using immunoSEQ multiplex PCR, the repertoire was profiled, and TCRdb retains in-frame clones only, with some absent. The table records about 9,400 clones, 83% of them present only once. This specimen was CXCR5- memory CD4+ T cells sorted from blood, taken 7 days after influenza vaccination. Receptors originate from an adult who received the influenza vaccine. Both conserved end residues are part of each CDR3. Fields, in order: J gene, CDR3 length, D gene, V gene, clone size, CDR3 DNA, CDR3 protein. D genes are given only for firm matches. Not all rows give a size; the values are once, few, many and, for expanded clones, a class.

TRBJ1-2	11	.	TRBV19	.	TGTGCCAGCAGTGTTAACTATGGCTACACCTTC	CASSVNYGYTF
TRBJ2-1	16	TRBD2	TRBV5-1	.	TGCGCCAGCAGCAAAGTCACACTAGCGGGGGGCCCTGAGCAGTTCTTC	CASSKVTLAGGPEQFF
TRBJ1-2	14	.	TRBV15	.	TGTGCCACCAGCGTACGAGTGGGGGGATATGGCTACACCTTC	CATSVRVGGYGYTF
TRBJ2-3	15	TRBD2	TRBV6-5	few	TGTGCCAGCAGAATATTCGGGGGGGGGACAGATACGCAGTATTTT	CASRIFGGGTDTQYF
TRBJ1-2	11	.	TRBV6-1	.	TGTGCCAGCAGCCAGGGCCATGGCTACACCTTC	CASSQGHGYTF
TRBJ1-1	16	.	TRBV5-1	.	TGCGCCAGCAGCTTGCTCCAGCCACAGTTGAACACTGAAGCTTTCTTT	CASSLLQPQLNTEAFF
TRBJ1-1	15	.	TRBV2	few	TGTGCCAGCAGTGATGGTGGAGCCGGTATCACTGAAGCTTTCTTT	CASSDGGAGITEAFF
TRBJ2-7	13	TRBD1	TRBV4-1	few	TGCGCCAGCAGCCAACACGACAGGGGTGAGCAGTACTTC	CASSQHDRGEQYF
TRBJ2-3	13	.	TRBV7-6	.	TGTGCCAGCAGCATCCAACAGACAGATACGCAGTATTTT	CASSIQQTDTQYF
TRBJ2-2	14	TRBD1	TRBV6-5	.	TGTGCCAGCAGCACAGGGGTGAACACCGGGGAGCTGTTTTTT	CASSTGVNTGELFF
TRBJ2-6	15	TRBD1	TRBV6-1	.	TGTGCCAGCAGTCGAGACAGGGCTGGGGCCAACGTCCTGACTTTC	CASSRDRAGANVLTF
TRBJ1-5	13	.	TRBV6-5	once	TGTGCCAGCGTCGCAGGGCACAATCAGCCCCAGCATTTT	CASVAGHNQPQHF
TRBJ1-3	16	TRBD1	TRBV5-6	.	TGTGCCAGCAGCATGCAGGGGGTCTACTCTGGAAACACCATATATTTT	CASSMQGVYSGNTIYF
TRBJ2-6	18	.	TRBV5-1	.	TGCGCCAGCAGCTTACGCGGGCTGGGGGGCGGAGGGGCCAACGTCCTGACTTTC	CASSLRGLGGGGANVLTF
TRBJ1-1	15	.	TRBV11-2	.	TGTGCCAGCAGCTTAGCGGTCAGGGGGAACACTGAAGCTTTCTTT	CASSLAVRGNTEAFF
TRBJ1-4	15	.	TRBV7-9	.	TGTGCCAGCAGCGAACAGGACCCAACTAATGAAAAACTGTTTTTT	CASSEQDPTNEKLFF